This T cell receptor beta chain was recorded in a study of cytomegalovirus exposure and HLA in healthy donors. Study-level findings and limits: For TCR beta chains, V- and J-gene trimming was later linked to a missense DCLRE1C variant.

Researchers ran the PCR with 60 Vbeta and 13 Jbeta primers. Only in-frame clones appear in the TCRdb table, and some are missing; sequencing was by immunoSEQ multiplex PCR. The data contain around 190,000 clones, 70% to 90% of them singletons. The table lists this clone with a few counts. Its antigen is still unknown. Trimming cost V 3 bases and J 4 bases, with 13 bases left between them. The length of the CDR3 is 15 residues. Looked up from germline, CDR1 is LNHNV and CDR2 is YYDKDF (reference sequence). The TCR originated in a young woman in good health and CMV-seronegative. The specimen sequenced was PBMCs. The chain has TRBV15 and TRBJ1-5, with D possibly TRBD1 on 5 matching bases. CDR3 residues: CATSSERTTNQPQHF. Written as DNA, the CDR3 is TGTGCCACCAGCAGCGAAAGGACAACTAATCAGCCCCAGCATTTT. Drawing the rest from reference TRBV15 and TRBJ1-5, the complete variable domain is DAMVIQNPRYQVTQFGKPVTLSCSQTLNHNVMYWYQQKSSQAPKLLFHYYDKDFNNEADTPDNFQSRRPNTSFCFLDIRSPGLGDTAMYLCATSSERTTNQPQHFGDGTRLSIL.